The rows below give T cell receptor beta chains drawn from one sample of a study of T cell repertoires in cytomegalovirus infection. In TCRdb, the reads were re-called with MiXCR into one record per CDR3 protein. The repertoire consists of more than 400,000 distinct CDR3 sequences, with about 26% occurring once and the leading ten covering roughly an eighth. The specimen sequenced was PBMCs. These receptor sequences come from a human donor in good health (CMV status not recorded). Some clones in this sample may be carry-over from other donors' samples. Each CDR3 is given without its conserved first and last residue.

j_call v_call cdr3_aa
TRBJ2-5 TRBV7-8 ASRGFQETQY
TRBJ1-1 TRBV27 ASRPGPMNTEAF
TRBJ1-1 TRBV5-6 ASSLNTATEAF
TRBJ2-7 TRBV15 ATSRAPGLASSYEQY
TRBJ2-1 TRBV24-1 ATSDFTLLAGGHSHEQF
TRBJ1-1 TRBV7-2 ASTRQGGYTEAF
TRBJ1-2 TRBV7-8 ASSGRGRGPSYGYT
TRBJ2-3 TRBV20-1 SAWGPGTDTQY
TRBJ2-7 TRBV5-4 ASSHGLSGYEQY
TRBJ2-1 TRBV13 ASRGRGLSSYNEQF
TRBJ2-5 TRBV7-8 ASSSGQAGETQY
TRBJ2-5 TRBV18 ASSPNSQETQY
TRBJ2-7 TRBV7-2 ASSLIVGGNYEQY
TRBJ2-2 TRBV20-1 SVPRGARNTGELF
TRBJ2-5 TRBV20-1 SARQTSGHTAQY